The clone carrying this T cell receptor (beta chain) was seen only a few times. Bulk TCR library preparation followed previously described methods with listed TCR primers. From the PCR reads, TCRdb called clonotypes with MiXCR, one entry per CDR3 protein. The sample shows 45,000 to 55,000 distinct CDR3 sequences, roughly 38% of them seen only once. The data belong to a study of molecular identifiers for immune sequencing clone quantification. Trimming at V came to 5 bases and at J to 3 bases, leaving 3 bases not matched to a gene. Germline CDR1 is MNHEY and CDR2 is SMNVEV (reference sequence). The CDR3 consists of 14 residues. CD8+CD4-CCR7+CD45RA+ cells were sorted as naive CD8 T cells.

This chain joins TRBV27 and TRBJ1-4, with 7 bases identical to TRBD1. Sequenced sample: naive CD8+ T cells from blood, with Jurkat cell RNA spiked in. Documented subset: FACS-sorted CD8+CD4-CCR7+CD45RA+ naive T cells. This TCR was sampled from a human donor in good health. Some libraries in this study had Jurkat cell RNA spiked in. The CDR3 DNA reads as TGTGCCAGCAGTCCCGGGACAGCTAATGAAAAACTGTTTTTT. This gives the protein CASSPGTANEKLFF.